This record covers a single TCR beta chain. The record originates from a study of blood T cells in healthy people across ages. This CDR3 is 14 amino acids long. Trimming removed 5 bases from V and 4 bases from J, with 12 bases in between. Per the germline V gene, CDR1 is SGHVS and CDR2 is FNYEAQ. Combining a sample-barcoded 5' primer with a J-beta primer mix, a second PCR ran for roughly 6 to 12 cycles. One entry per CDR3 protein results from TCRdb running MiXCR on the 5' RACE reads. The repertoire holds about 700,000 distinct CDR3 sequences, with approximately 29% as singletons. The V and J genes are TRBV7-6 and TRBJ1-5; maybe TRBD1 (5 bases). The source of this sequence is a woman older than 75 in good health. The sample taken for sequencing was blood. CDR3 nucleotide sequence: TGTGCCAGCAGCGTCGGGGGATGGAATCAGCCCCAGCATTTT. Protein: CASSVGGWNQPQHF.